Only one count was recorded for the clone carrying this TCR beta chain. This entry belongs to a study of blood T cell repertoires in COVID-19. Study details: PBMCs, B-cell-depleted T cells, or T cells provided the cDNA or gDNA that made up the material.

Some clones are missing from TCRdb's copy, which holds only in-frame ones; the method was immunoSEQ multiplex PCR. The data hold over 250,000 clones, with about 89% observed a single time. This CDR3 is built from 15 residues. Germline V gene lookup returns CDR1 LGHDT and CDR2 YNNKEL (reference sequence). Trimming removed 2 bases from V and 2 bases from J; junction bases left unmatched: 4. Source material: peripheral blood. The TCR comes from a young woman with COVID-19, enrolled during active disease. The rearrangement links TRBV3-1 (or the pseudogene TRBV3-2) to TRBJ2-5, with 8 bases matching TRBD2. The CDR3 nucleotides are TGTGCCAGCAGCCAAATGACTAGCGCGCAAGAGACCCAGTACTTC. It yields the protein CASSQMTSAQETQYF.